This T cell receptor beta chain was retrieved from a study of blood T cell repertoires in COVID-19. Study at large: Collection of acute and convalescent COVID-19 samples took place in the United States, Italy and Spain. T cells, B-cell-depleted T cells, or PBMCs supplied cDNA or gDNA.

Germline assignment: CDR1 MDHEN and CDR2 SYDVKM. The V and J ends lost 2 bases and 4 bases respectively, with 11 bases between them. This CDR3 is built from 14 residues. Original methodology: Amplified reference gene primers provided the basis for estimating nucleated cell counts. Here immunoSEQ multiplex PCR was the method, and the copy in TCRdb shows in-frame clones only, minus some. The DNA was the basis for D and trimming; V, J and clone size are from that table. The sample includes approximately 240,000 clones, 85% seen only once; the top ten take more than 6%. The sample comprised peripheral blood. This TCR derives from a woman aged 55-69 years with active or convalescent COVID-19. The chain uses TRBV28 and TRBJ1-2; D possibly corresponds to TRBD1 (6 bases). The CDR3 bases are TGTGCCAGCAGTTTAGTCATGGGGGCCTATGGCTACACCTTC. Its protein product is CASSLVMGAYGYTF.